This entry lists 13 T cell receptor beta chains sequenced from one sample in a study of CXCR3-negative and CXCR3-positive naive CD8 T cells. Study-level results: Hydrophobicity was higher for TRB CDR3s found in CXCR3-positive naive cells than in CXCR3-negative naive cells.

The TRB cDNA libraries were prepared by 5' RACE with UMI labels. TCRdb re-called the 5' RACE reads; every CDR3 protein appears as one record, without DNA. This table lists some 140,000 distinct CDR3 sequences. The antigens of these receptors remain unknown. The sequenced sample consisted of naive CXCR3+ CD8+ T cells from blood. Subset indicated: CD45RO-CCR7+CD27+CD95- naive CD8+ T cells expressing CXCR3 (TNR3+). All receptors derive from a human donor in good health. Some clones in this sample may be carry-over from other donors' samples.

The chain employs TRBV4-1 and TRBJ2-7; TCRdb's D gene call, TRBD1, goes unchecked for lack of DNA. The CDR3 covers 15 residues. Germline values: CDR1 MGHRA, CDR2 YSYEKL. This chain's CDR3 is CASSPHGGSSYEQYF.

The V gene is TRBV29-1, the J gene TRBJ1-1; TCRdb names TRBD1, which stays unverified in the absence of DNA. CDR3 length: 13 residues. Per the germline V gene, CDR1 is SQVTM and CDR2 is ANQGSEA. The CDR3 spells CSVEENETGRPFF.

V and J are TRBV12-5 and TRBJ2-3. The length of the CDR3 is 13 residues. CDR1 is LGHNT, CDR2 FRNRAP, per germline. The CDR3 protein is CASEEASTDTQYF. Full variable domain (remainder filled in from reference TRBV12-5 and TRBJ2-3): DARVTQTPRHKVTEMGQEVTMRCQPILGHNTVFWYRQTMMQGLELLAYFRNRAPLDDSGMPKDRFSAEMPDATLATLKIQPSEPRDSAVYFCASEEASTDTQYFGPGTRLTVL.

V is TRBV9 and J is TRBJ2-1; absent DNA, TCRdb's TRBD2 call cannot be checked. Per the germline V gene, CDR1 is SGDLS and CDR2 is YYNGEE. The CDR3 totals 17 residues. The chain's CDR3 is CASSATSGGAKYNEQFF.

This CDR3 is CSVEGRGSYNEQFF. This chain uses TRBV29-1 with TRBJ2-1. CDR3 length equals 14 residues. Germline V gives CDR1 SQVTM, CDR2 ANQGSEA.

The gene calls are TRBV28 and TRBJ2-5; absent DNA, TCRdb's TRBD1 call cannot be checked. Germline V lookup: CDR1 MDHEN, CDR2 SYDVKM. The CDR3 sequence is 14 residues long. CDR3 sequence reads: CASSLLGRRETQYF.

V is TRBV3-1 and J is TRBJ2-1. The CDR3 totals 13 residues. From germline, CDR1 is LGHDT and CDR2 YNNKEL (reference sequence). This CDR3 reads CATLGSSYNEQFF.

The rearrangement joins TRBV4-1 to TRBJ1-5. This CDR3 contains 13 residues. The germline V gene has CDR1 MGHRA and CDR2 YSYEKL. Here the CDR3 reads CASSQDQDQPQHF.

This chain joins TRBV20-1 and TRBJ2-7. Germline CDR1 and CDR2: DFQATT and SNEGSKA (reference sequence). The CDR3 is made up of 14 amino acids. The CDR3 region is CSAPEGSGTYEQYF.

The chain carries TRBV7-9 and TRBJ2-7; TCRdb selects TRBD2, and the lack of DNA leaves this call unchecked. CDR1 is SEHNR, CDR2 FQNEAQ, per germline (reference sequence). CDR3 length: 14 residues. CDR3 region: CASSFVSPGGEQYF.

This CDR3 reads CASSPRQGAVNTEAFF. V is TRBV5-1 and J is TRBJ1-1; TCRdb outputs TRBD1, but without DNA this stays unchecked. Germline CDR1 reads SGHRS; CDR2 reads YFSETQ. The CDR3 extends over 16 amino acids.

This chain uses TRBV19 with TRBJ1-2; TCRdb names TRBD1, which stays unverified in the absence of DNA. The CDR3 totals 14 residues. Per the germline V gene, CDR1 is LNHDA and CDR2 is SQIVND (reference sequence). The CDR3 sequence: CASSNAGGGYGYTF.

The rearrangement uses TRBV7-9 and TRBJ1-2; the TCRdb D gene call, TRBD1, has no DNA to confirm it. The CDR3 has 14 amino acids. The germline gives CDR1 SEHNR, CDR2 FQNEAQ (reference sequence). The chain's CDR3 is CASSTGTEHHGYTF.